The 26 T cell receptor beta chains below come from one sample, sequenced in a study of cytomegalovirus exposure and HLA in healthy donors. Vbeta (60) and Jbeta (13) primers were used in the PCR. The protocol was immunoSEQ multiplex PCR, while the TCRdb copy is restricted to in-frame clones and leaves out a portion. The table lists approximately 210,000 clones, around 87% of them singletons. The sequenced sample was PBMCs. These receptor sequences come from a young woman in good health and CMV-seronegative.

In its sample, this clone was seen a few times. The chain combines TRBV30 with TRBJ1-1, with D hard to call. Trimming shortened V by 5 bases and J by 0 bases, and 10 bases separated the two germline ends. Germline values: CDR1 GTSNPN, CDR2 SVGIG (reference sequence). This CDR3 is built from 13 residues. The CDR3 DNA follows: TGTGCCTGGGATATGGAGATGAACACTGAAGCTTTCTTT. This codes for CAWDMEMNTEAFF.

The chain links TRBV5-6 to TRBJ2-5; D ambiguous. TRBJ2-7 explains the end of the DNA better; the J call may be wrong. Looked up from germline, CDR1 is SGHDT and CDR2 is YYEEEE. The CDR3 consists of 12 residues. DNA of the CDR3: TGTGCCAGCAGCTTGGGGTTCTACGAGCAGTACTTC. This gives the protein CASSLGFYEQYF.

V is TRBV23-1 and J is TRBJ2-7, with 12 bases that match TRBD1. TRBV23-1 is known as an ORF, though its function is uncertain. The V and J ends lost 9 bases and 7 bases, in that order; junction bases with no gene match: 16. CDR3 length: 16 residues. The DNA for the CDR3 is TGCGCCAGACCTCCAATGGCCGGGACAGGGGGCAGGGAGCAGTACTTC. Its protein is CARPPMAGTGGREQYF.

The chain's CDR3 is CASSQVGQGNYGYTF. CDR3 coding DNA: TGTGCCAGCAGCCAAGTCGGTCAGGGAAACTATGGCTACACCTTC. The chain couples TRBV4-2 to TRBJ1-2; D perhaps matches TRBD1 (5 bases). Germline loops: CDR1 LGHNA, CDR2 YNFKEQ. The CDR3 contains 15 residues. V lost 1 base to trimming and J lost 2 bases, with 11 bases between them.

This clone was seen once. The V call is TRBV4-2, the J call TRBJ2-2; D gene ambiguous. The CDR3 contains 15 residues. Trimming shortened V by 1 base and J by 5 bases, and 11 bases separated the two germline ends. Germline V gives CDR1 LGHNA, CDR2 YNFKEQ. CDR3 sequence: CASSQGSQETGELFF. CDR3 nucleotides: TGTGCCAGCAGCCAAGGATCGCAAGAGACCGGGGAGCTGTTTTTT.

The chain couples TRBV5-1 to TRBJ2-3; maybe TRBD2 (5 bases). The CDR3 has 15 amino acids. V dropped 6 bases and J dropped 8 bases, with 22 bases sitting between them. Per the germline V gene, CDR1 is SGHRS and CDR2 is YFSETQ. CDR3 residues: CASNTAGLASGTQYF. In DNA form, the CDR3 reads TGCGCCAGCAATACGGCGGGCCTGGCCTCGGGTACGCAGTATTTT.

The V and J genes are TRBV2 and TRBJ1-2; 10 nucleotides line up with TRBD1. With 5 bases clipped from V and 4 bases from J, the junction kept 4 bases outside the gene matches. CDR3 length: 14 amino acids. The germline V gene has CDR1 SNHLY and CDR2 FYNNEI. Here the CDR3 reads CASSTDRGPYGYTF. In nucleotides, the CDR3 is TGTGCCAGCAGTACAGACAGGGGGCCCTATGGCTACACCTTC.

V and J are TRBV7-3 and TRBJ2-1, with 8 bases lining up with TRBD2. CDR3 length equals 14 residues. Germline CDR1 SGHTA, CDR2 FQGTGA. Trimming removed 3 bases from V and 3 bases from J; junction bases left unmatched: 1. CDR3 in DNA: TGTGCCAGCAGCTTGGGACTAGACTACAATGAGCAGTTCTTC. It translates to CASSLGLDYNEQFF. Filled out from reference TRBV7-3 and TRBJ2-1, the complete variable domain reads GAGVSQTPSNKVTEKGKYVELRCDPISGHTALYWYRQSLGQGPEFLIYFQGTGAADDSGLPNDRFFAVRPEGSVSTLKIQRTERGDSAVYLCASSLGLDYNEQFFGPGTRLTVL.

V and J are TRBV2 and TRBJ2-3; 12 bases map to TRBD2. V shed 4 bases, J shed 5 bases, and the junction held 10 bases outside the gene matches. Per the germline V gene, CDR1 is SNHLY and CDR2 is FYNNEI. The CDR3 runs to 17 residues. CDR3 DNA sequence: TGTGCCAGCAGTGTAATCCCTAGCGGGGGGGCCGGAGATACGCAGTATTTT. Its protein product is CASSVIPSGGAGDTQYF.

This clone appeared a few times. This sequence joins TRBV5-1 and TRBJ2-7; TRBD1 matches at 10 bases. The CDR3 sequence is 14 residues long. The germline V gene has CDR1 SGHRS and CDR2 YFSETQ. V trimming: 0 bases; J trimming: 4 bases; junction bases outside the gene matches: 1. The CDR3 loop reads CASSLGQGAYEQYF. CDR3 nucleotides: TGCGCCAGCAGCTTGGGACAGGGGGCTTACGAGCAGTACTTC.

The chain is built from TRBV7-2 and TRBJ2-3; D is unclear. V was clipped by 5 bases and J by 0 bases, with 3 bases between them. CDR3 length: 12 amino acids. Germline V gives CDR1 SGHTA, CDR2 FQGNSA. The CDR3 sequence: CASSPSTDTQYF. The CDR3 coding sequence is TGTGCCAGCAGCCCAAGCACAGATACGCAGTATTTT.

This chain links TRBV14 with TRBJ2-5, with 7 bases matching TRBD2. This CDR3 has 16 amino acids. Trimming at V came to 1 base and at J to 1 base, leaving 6 bases not matched to a gene. Germline V gene data show CDR1 as SGHDN and CDR2 as FVKESK. This CDR3 reads CASSQGPRGVQETQYF. The CDR3 coding sequence is TGTGCCAGCAGCCAAGGTCCCCGGGGGGTCCAAGAGACCCAGTACTTC.

The chain couples TRBV5-1 to TRBJ2-3; TRBD2 matches 14 bases. Per germline, CDR1 SGHRS and CDR2 YFSETQ. The CDR3 is 19 residues long. The ends lost 3 bases at V and 4 bases at J; junction bases unmatched: 13. CDR3 region: CASSSLGTSGRAGADTQYF. The CDR3 coding sequence is TGCGCCAGCAGCTCCCTGGGGACTAGCGGGAGAGCAGGGGCAGATACGCAGTATTTT.

The rearrangement joins TRBV5-1 to TRBJ2-2; D possibly corresponds to TRBD1 (6 bases). Germline CDR1 and CDR2: SGHRS and YFSETQ. Deletions cut 3 bases from V and 1 base from J, with 7 bases between. CDR3 length: 14 amino acids. Here the CDR3 reads CASSWGQNTGELFF. The CDR3 nucleotides are TGCGCCAGCAGCTGGGGACAGAACACCGGGGAGCTGTTTTTT.

The J gene is TRBJ2-3, the V gene TRBV7-3, with 15 nucleotides matching TRBD2. After removal of 2 bases from V and 3 bases from J, the junction contained 6 bases not matched to a gene. This CDR3 region has 18 residues. From germline, CDR1 is SGHTA and CDR2 FQGTGA. CDR3 in DNA: TGTGCCAGCAGCTTACGAGTAGGGACTAGCGGGAGGACAGATACGCAGTATTTT. It translates to CASSLRVGTSGRTDTQYF. Looking up the rest from reference TRBV7-3 and TRBJ2-3 gives the full variable domain: GAGVSQTPSNKVTEKGKYVELRCDPISGHTALYWYRQSLGQGPEFLIYFQGTGAADDSGLPNDRFFAVRPEGSVSTLKIQRTERGDSAVYLCASSLRVGTSGRTDTQYFGPGTRLTVL.

This clone appeared a single time. The rearrangement links TRBV4-1 to TRBJ2-6; unclear D gene. The germline V gene has CDR1 MGHRA and CDR2 YSYEKL. CDR3 length: 16 amino acids. Trimming took 0 bases from V and 0 from J, leaving 6 bases between them. CDR3 nucleotide sequence: TGCGCCAGCAGCCAAGAGTATTTCTCTGGGGCCAACGTCCTGACTTTC. Protein product: CASSQEYFSGANVLTF.

Concerning this clone: One end of the junction fails to match germline, which may point to a read error. The V and J genes are TRBV2 and TRBJ2-1; the match to TRBD2 covers 7 bases. There are 16 residues in the CDR3. Germline CDR1 SNHLY, CDR2 FYNNEI. CDR3 in DNA: TGTGCCAGCAGGGAAGATCGGGGGGTAGCCTACAATGAGCAGTTCTTC. Protein product: CASREDRGVAYNEQFF.

The chain joins TRBV5-1 to TRBJ2-5, with no clear D. Germline loops: CDR1 SGHRS, CDR2 YFSETQ. This CDR3 has 12 residues. V lost 3 bases and J 0 bases, leaving 3 bases between the germline ends. CDR3 sequence (DNA): TGCGCCAGCAGCTCAAACCAAGAGACCCAGTACTTC. It codes for CASSSNQETQYF. Based on the CDR3 plus reference TRBV5-1 and TRBJ2-5, the full variable domain is KAGVTQTPRYLIKTRGQQVTLSCSPISGHRSVSWYQQTPGQGLQFLFEYFSETQRNKGNFPGRFSGRQFSNSRSEMNVSTLELGDSALYLCASSSNQETQYFGPGTRLLVL.

This chain joins TRBV2 and TRBJ1-1; D is ambiguous. V dropped 4 bases and J dropped 7 bases, with 13 bases sitting between them. Germline V CDR1 and CDR2: SNHLY, FYNNEI. The CDR3 runs 13 residues. Here the CDR3 DNA reads TGTGCCAGCAGTGGTGAGGGCCCAAGTGAAGCTTTCTTT. Encoded protein: CASSGEGPSEAFF. The full variable domain, rest sourced from reference TRBV2 and TRBJ1-1, is EPEVTQTPSHQVTQMGQEVILRCVPISNHLYFYWYRQILGQKVEFLVSFYNNEISEKSEIFDDQFSVERPDGSNFTLKIRSTKLEDSAMYFCASSGEGPSEAFFGQGTRLTVV.

This clone has a handful of counts. V usage is TRBV7-2 and J usage is TRBJ2-1; no firm D call. The germline V and J ends were trimmed by 4 bases and 1 base, with 8 bases remaining between them. This CDR3 is built from 14 residues. CDR1 and CDR2 from the germline V gene are SGHTA and FQGNSA. In DNA form, the CDR3 reads TGTGCCAGCAGCTCCTTAGAGTCCTACAATGAGCAGTTCTTC. It specifies CASSSLESYNEQFF.

The chain employs TRBV6-6 and TRBJ1-5; weak D call: TRBD1 (5 bases). V lost 0 bases, J lost 5 bases, and 14 bases lay in between. The CDR3 totals 16 residues. The germline gives CDR1 MNHNY, CDR2 SVGAGI (reference sequence). The CDR3 coding sequence is TGTGCCAGCAGTTACTCGGGCGGGGGATGGTATCAGCCCCAGCATTTT. Encoded protein: CASSYSGGGWYQPQHF.

The table lists this clone with a count of one. The V and J genes are TRBV10-2 and TRBJ1-5, with TRBD1 matching over 8 bases. The junction had 6 bases not matched to a gene; V was cut back by 3 bases and J by 5 bases. In germline, CDR1 is WSHSY, CDR2 SAAADI. CDR3 length equals 15 residues. The DNA for the CDR3 is TGCGCCAGCAGTGACCACGGGACAGGAGATCAGCCCCAGCATTTT. It yields the protein CASSDHGTGDQPQHF.

This chain links TRBV25-1 with TRBJ2-3; TRBD1 might be the D (5 bases). The CDR3 length is 15 residues. CDR1 MGHDK and CDR2 SYGVNS come from the germline V gene. Trimming pared 1 base from V and 6 bases from J, leaving 14 bases between. DNA for the CDR3: TGTGCCAGCAGTGAATCGTACAGGTATTCTGATACGCAGTATTTT. This translates into CASSESYRYSDTQYF.

The chain has TRBV5-6 and TRBJ2-7, with TRBD1 identical over 10 bases. Trimming removed 3 bases from V and 7 bases from J; junction bases left unmatched: 1. CDR1 SGHDT and CDR2 YYEEEE come from the germline V gene. This CDR3 contains 12 residues. CDR3 coding DNA: TGTGCCAGCAGCTGGACAGGGGGTGAGCAGTACTTC. As protein: CASSWTGGEQYF.

This rearrangement joins TRBV7-9 to TRBJ2-1, with D uncertain. The CDR3 consists of 14 residues. The germline V gene encodes CDR1 SEHNR and CDR2 FQNEAQ (reference sequence). V was clipped by 3 bases and J by 5 bases, with 11 bases between them. The CDR3 loop reads CASSLRTIDNEQFF. The CDR3 DNA sequence: TGTGCCAGCAGCTTGCGTACGATCGACAATGAGCAGTTCTTC.

The V and J genes are TRBV4-1 and TRBJ2-5; 9 bases are shared with TRBD2. Trimming at V came to 3 bases and at J to 2 bases, leaving 7 bases not matched to a gene. CDR1 and CDR2 (germline): MGHRA, YSYEKL. This CDR3 comprises 16 residues. CDR3: CASSHLGLAPQETQYF. Written as DNA, the CDR3 is TGCGCCAGCAGCCATCTCGGACTAGCGCCGCAAGAGACCCAGTACTTC.